The subject of this entry is one T cell receptor beta chain. These data belong to a study of blood T cell repertoires in COVID-19. The CDR3 spans 14 residues. Germline V gene lookup returns CDR1 MNHNY and CDR2 SVGAGI (reference sequence). The germline V and J ends were trimmed by 10 bases and 6 bases, with 19 bases remaining between them. Data came from immunoSEQ multiplex PCR; TCRdb stores just in-frame clones and leaves some out. The sample yields 25,000 to 30,000 clones, about 88% seen once. V is TRBV6-6 and J is TRBJ1-5; D is perhaps TRBD1 (6 bases). Sequencing used peripheral blood. The clonotype originates from a man in his 70s with active COVID-19. The CDR3 loop is CATEGGGSSQPQHF. The CDR3 DNA reads as TGTGCCACCGAGGGGGGGGGCTCCAGTCAGCCCCAGCATTTT.